A selection of T cell receptor beta chains follows, all from one sample in a study of blood T cell repertoires in COVID-19. This table comes from immunoSEQ multiplex PCR, and its TCRdb copy is limited to in-frame clones, with some not included. Of around 140,000 clones in the sample, 87% are singletons; the top ten hold 3.5% to 4.5%. Sequences were obtained from PBMCs or T cells enriched from blood (not recorded which). These TCRs come from a woman in her thirties or forties who had been exposed to COVID-19. CDR3s include the opening cysteine and the closing phenylalanine or tryptophan. The order of the fields is J gene, D gene, V gene, clone size, CDR3 DNA, CDR3 protein. The D gene is left open where the match is weak. Clone size appears in some rows only: once, few, many, or a class for an expanded clone.

J gene: TRBJ2-7; D gene: .; V gene: TRBV28; clone size: .; CDR3 DNA: TGTGCCACCCTAAGGGGGGACAGCACCTACGAGCAGTACTTC; CDR3 protein: CATLRGDSTYEQYF
J gene: TRBJ2-7; D gene: .; V gene: TRBV19; clone size: .; CDR3 DNA: TGTGCCAGTAGTATATTCCTTTCCTACGAGCAGTACTTC; CDR3 protein: CASSIFLSYEQYF
J gene: TRBJ1-2; D gene: .; V gene: TRBV7-3; clone size: .; CDR3 DNA: TGTGCCAGCAGCCGGGGAGGAGACTATGGCTACACCTTC; CDR3 protein: CASSRGGDYGYTF
J gene: TRBJ1-3; D gene: .; V gene: TRBV29-1; clone size: .; CDR3 DNA: TGCAGCGCCCTGGGGGCTGGGAGAGGAAACACCATATATTTT; CDR3 protein: CSALGAGRGNTIYF
J gene: TRBJ1-2; D gene: .; V gene: TRBV5-6; clone size: .; CDR3 DNA: TGTGCCAGCAGGGTACAGGACCGCTATGGCTACACCTTC; CDR3 protein: CASRVQDRYGYTF
J gene: TRBJ1-3; D gene: .; V gene: TRBV27; clone size: .; CDR3 DNA: TGTGCCAGCAGTTTAAGGGGAAACCTGTTTGGAAACACCATATATTTT; CDR3 protein: CASSLRGNLFGNTIYF
J gene: TRBJ2-3; D gene: TRBD2; V gene: TRBV6-2/TRBV6-3; clone size: .; CDR3 DNA: TGTGCCAGCAGTTACCGGACTAGCGGGAGGGCCGCACCCAGCACAGATACGCAGTATTTT; CDR3 protein: CASSYRTSGRAAPSTDTQYF
J gene: TRBJ1-5; D gene: .; V gene: TRBV2; clone size: once; CDR3 DNA: TGTGCCAGCAGAGCCGTAACTTATCAGCCCCAGCATTTT; CDR3 protein: CASRAVTYQPQHF
J gene: TRBJ2-3; D gene: TRBD1; V gene: TRBV9; clone size: .; CDR3 DNA: TGTGCCAGCAGCGGTGGACAGGGGACAGATACGCAGTATTTT; CDR3 protein: CASSGGQGTDTQYF
J gene: TRBJ1-2; D gene: .; V gene: TRBV28; clone size: .; CDR3 DNA: TGTGCCAGCAGACCAGTCACGCTTTATGGCTACACCTTC; CDR3 protein: CASRPVTLYGYTF
J gene: TRBJ2-7; D gene: TRBD1; V gene: TRBV10-3; clone size: .; CDR3 DNA: TGTGCCATCAGTGAAAAGGGGGCCGACGAGCAGTACTTC; CDR3 protein: CAISEKGADEQYF
J gene: TRBJ2-3; D gene: .; V gene: TRBV10-2; clone size: .; CDR3 DNA: TGCGCCGGAAGCCGGGAGTTCACAGATACGCAGTATTTT; CDR3 protein: CAGSREFTDTQYF
J gene: TRBJ1-4; D gene: .; V gene: TRBV5-1; clone size: once; CDR3 DNA: TGCGCCAGCAGCTTGCAGTCCTATGAAAAACTGTTTTTT; CDR3 protein: CASSLQSYEKLFF
J gene: TRBJ2-7; D gene: .; V gene: TRBV12-3/TRBV12-4; clone size: .; CDR3 DNA: TGTGCCAGCAGTTTTGGGGCATGGCACGAGCAGTACTTC; CDR3 protein: CASSFGAWHEQYF
J gene: TRBJ1-2; D gene: .; V gene: TRBV12-3/TRBV12-4; clone size: once; CDR3 DNA: TGTGCCAGCAGATACTTTAACTATGGCTACACCTTC; CDR3 protein: CASRYFNYGYTF
J gene: TRBJ1-2; D gene: .; V gene: TRBV6-1; clone size: once; CDR3 DNA: TGTGCCAGCAGTGAAATCAACAACCACTATGGCTACACCTTC; CDR3 protein: CASSEINNHYGYTF
J gene: TRBJ1-4; D gene: .; V gene: TRBV5-5; clone size: once; CDR3 DNA: TGTGCCAGCAGCTGGGCCGACAGTGCTAAAGGGGAAAAACTGTTTTTT; CDR3 protein: CASSWADSAKGEKLFF
J gene: TRBJ1-6; D gene: .; V gene: TRBV3-1/TRBV3-2; clone size: .; CDR3 DNA: TGTGCCAGCAGCCAAGTATCAGGGTCCTATAATTCACCCCTCCACTTT; CDR3 protein: CASSQVSGSYNSPLHF
J gene: TRBJ1-6; D gene: .; V gene: TRBV2; clone size: .; CDR3 DNA: TGTGCCACCGGGGGGGGGTATAATTCACCCCTCCACTTT; CDR3 protein: CATGGGYNSPLHF
J gene: TRBJ2-7; D gene: TRBD2; V gene: TRBV19; clone size: .; CDR3 DNA: TGTGCCAGTAGTCCAAACTCGGGAGGCTACGAGCAGTACTTC; CDR3 protein: CASSPNSGGYEQYF
J gene: TRBJ2-1; D gene: TRBD2; V gene: TRBV28; clone size: .; CDR3 DNA: TGTGCCAGCAGTCCCTTAGCGGGACGGCCTACGGGGTACAATGAGCAGTTCTTC; CDR3 protein: CASSPLAGRPTGYNEQFF
J gene: TRBJ1-2; D gene: TRBD1; V gene: TRBV5-6; clone size: .; CDR3 DNA: TGTGCCAGCAGCCGACCAGACAGGGGCTATGGCTACACCTTC; CDR3 protein: CASSRPDRGYGYTF
J gene: TRBJ1-2; D gene: .; V gene: TRBV27; clone size: .; CDR3 DNA: TGTGCCAGCAGTTTAACTAGGACGGATGAGAGCTACACCTTC; CDR3 protein: CASSLTRTDESYTF
J gene: TRBJ2-2; D gene: TRBD1; V gene: TRBV4-2; clone size: .; CDR3 DNA: TGTGCCAGCAGCCAAGGGGGACAGGCCGCCGGGGAGCTGTTTTTT; CDR3 protein: CASSQGGQAAGELFF
J gene: TRBJ2-3; D gene: TRBD1; V gene: TRBV24-1; clone size: .; CDR3 DNA: TGTGCCACCAGTGATCCGGGACAGGGGGCAACAGATACGCAGTATTTT; CDR3 protein: CATSDPGQGATDTQYF
J gene: TRBJ1-1; D gene: .; V gene: TRBV2; clone size: .; CDR3 DNA: TGTGCCAGCAGTGACAGGGTAAGGGGCACTGAAGCTTTCTTT; CDR3 protein: CASSDRVRGTEAFF
J gene: TRBJ2-3; D gene: TRBD1; V gene: TRBV29-1; clone size: .; CDR3 DNA: TGCAGCGCGGACAGGGAGTACACAGATACGCAGTATTTT; CDR3 protein: CSADREYTDTQYF
J gene: TRBJ2-7; D gene: TRBD1; V gene: TRBV10-3; clone size: .; CDR3 DNA: TGTGCCATCAGTGCCCCACCGGGACAGGGCTACTACGAGCAGTACTTC; CDR3 protein: CAISAPPGQGYYEQYF
J gene: TRBJ1-1; D gene: TRBD1; V gene: TRBV6-6; clone size: .; CDR3 DNA: TGTGCCAGCAGCAATCCAGGGGGCGAGGCTTTCTTT; CDR3 protein: CASSNPGGEAFF
J gene: TRBJ2-3; D gene: TRBD1; V gene: TRBV19; clone size: .; CDR3 DNA: TGTGCCAGTAGGTCAGGGGGCGCCGGCACAGATACGCAGTATTTT; CDR3 protein: CASRSGGAGTDTQYF
J gene: TRBJ2-3; D gene: .; V gene: TRBV10-2; clone size: .; CDR3 DNA: TGCGCCAGCAGTAGTGGCGGTTTCACAGATACGCAGTATTTT; CDR3 protein: CASSSGGFTDTQYF
J gene: TRBJ2-7; D gene: .; V gene: TRBV3-1/TRBV3-2; clone size: .; CDR3 DNA: TGTGCCAGCAGCCAAGTCTCCGCAGGGGCCTACGAGCAGTACTTC; CDR3 protein: CASSQVSAGAYEQYF
J gene: TRBJ1-2; D gene: .; V gene: TRBV14; clone size: .; CDR3 DNA: TGTGCCAGCAGCCAAGTCGGTTGGGGAACGGGGAATGGTGGCTACACCTTC; CDR3 protein: CASSQVGWGTGNGGYTF
J gene: TRBJ1-1; D gene: TRBD1; V gene: TRBV7-2; clone size: .; CDR3 DNA: TGTGCCAGCAGCTGGGACAGGGGGAACACTGAAGCTTTCTTT; CDR3 protein: CASSWDRGNTEAFF
J gene: TRBJ1-1; D gene: .; V gene: TRBV9; clone size: .; CDR3 DNA: TGTGCCAGCAGCAATCGGGGGGAGGCTTTCTTT; CDR3 protein: CASSNRGEAFF
J gene: TRBJ1-4; D gene: TRBD1; V gene: TRBV7-2; clone size: .; CDR3 DNA: TGTGCCAGCAGTTCCATCGGTGGGACAGGGAGTGAAAAACTGTTTTTT; CDR3 protein: CASSSIGGTGSEKLFF
J gene: TRBJ2-1; D gene: .; V gene: TRBV2; clone size: .; CDR3 DNA: TGTGCCAGCAATGAGCGACAAAGCTCCTACAATGAGCAGTTCTTC; CDR3 protein: CASNERQSSYNEQFF
J gene: TRBJ2-2; D gene: TRBD2; V gene: TRBV7-6; clone size: .; CDR3 DNA: TGTGCCAGCAGCTTAGGGGTTAGCGGGAGGACCGGGGAGCTGTTTTTT; CDR3 protein: CASSLGVSGRTGELFF
J gene: TRBJ2-1; D gene: .; V gene: TRBV9; clone size: few; CDR3 DNA: TGTGCCAGCAGCGCTCGCCGGGATCCCTACAATGAGCAGTTCTTC; CDR3 protein: CASSARRDPYNEQFF
J gene: TRBJ1-2; D gene: .; V gene: TRBV5-5; clone size: .; CDR3 DNA: TGTGCCAGCAGCCCCGAAGGCCGGGGGACGTTTAACTATGGCTACACCTTC; CDR3 protein: CASSPEGRGTFNYGYTF
J gene: TRBJ2-1; D gene: TRBD2; V gene: TRBV9; clone size: .; CDR3 DNA: TGTGCCAGCAGCGTAGCCCCGGCGGCTAGCGGGAGGAATGAGCAGTTCTTC; CDR3 protein: CASSVAPAASGRNEQFF
J gene: TRBJ2-2; D gene: TRBD2; V gene: TRBV7-8; clone size: .; CDR3 DNA: TGTGCCAGCAGCTTGGGACTAGCGGGAACCGGGGAGCTGTTTTTT; CDR3 protein: CASSLGLAGTGELFF
J gene: TRBJ2-2; D gene: .; V gene: TRBV9; clone size: .; CDR3 DNA: TGTGCCAGCAGCGTACAGACAACCGGGGAGCTGTTTTTT; CDR3 protein: CASSVQTTGELFF
J gene: TRBJ1-5; D gene: .; V gene: TRBV5-5; clone size: .; CDR3 DNA: TGTGCCAGCAGCTTGGGTGCAGGGGGCAATCAGCCCCAGCATTTT; CDR3 protein: CASSLGAGGNQPQHF
J gene: TRBJ2-3; D gene: TRBD1; V gene: TRBV15; clone size: .; CDR3 DNA: TGTGCCACCAGCAGAGAAACGGGGACAGGGATAGATACGCAGTATTTT; CDR3 protein: CATSRETGTGIDTQYF
J gene: TRBJ1-5; D gene: .; V gene: TRBV5-6; clone size: .; CDR3 DNA: TGTGCCAGCAGCTTCGGGACAAGCAATCAGCCCCAGCATTTT; CDR3 protein: CASSFGTSNQPQHF
J gene: TRBJ1-1; D gene: .; V gene: TRBV18; clone size: .; CDR3 DNA: TGTGCCAGCTCACCCCAGGGGAGGAACACTGAAGCTTTCTTT; CDR3 protein: CASSPQGRNTEAFF
J gene: TRBJ2-7; D gene: .; V gene: TRBV28; clone size: .; CDR3 DNA: TGTGCCAGCAGTTTTGATTCAGGGAACGAGCAGTACTTC; CDR3 protein: CASSFDSGNEQYF
J gene: TRBJ1-5; D gene: .; V gene: TRBV5-5; clone size: once; CDR3 DNA: TGTGCCAGCAGCGTAGGACAGTACAATCAGCCCCAGCATTTT; CDR3 protein: CASSVGQYNQPQHF
J gene: TRBJ1-1; D gene: .; V gene: TRBV25-1; clone size: .; CDR3 DNA: TGTGCCAGCAGTGATTCCTCCAGGGGAGCAGCTTTCTTT; CDR3 protein: CASSDSSRGAAFF
J gene: TRBJ2-2; D gene: .; V gene: TRBV5-4; clone size: .; CDR3 DNA: TGTGCCAGCAGCTTGTCCGGGGCCGGGGAGCTGTTTTTT; CDR3 protein: CASSLSGAGELFF
J gene: TRBJ2-1; D gene: .; V gene: TRBV27; clone size: .; CDR3 DNA: TGTGCCAGCAGTTTAGCCGCCATAGTGAATGAGCAGTTCTTC; CDR3 protein: CASSLAAIVNEQFF
J gene: TRBJ2-2; D gene: .; V gene: TRBV5-6; clone size: .; CDR3 DNA: TGTGCCAGCAGCTTTGTGCAGTCGAACACCGGGGAGCTGTTTTTT; CDR3 protein: CASSFVQSNTGELFF